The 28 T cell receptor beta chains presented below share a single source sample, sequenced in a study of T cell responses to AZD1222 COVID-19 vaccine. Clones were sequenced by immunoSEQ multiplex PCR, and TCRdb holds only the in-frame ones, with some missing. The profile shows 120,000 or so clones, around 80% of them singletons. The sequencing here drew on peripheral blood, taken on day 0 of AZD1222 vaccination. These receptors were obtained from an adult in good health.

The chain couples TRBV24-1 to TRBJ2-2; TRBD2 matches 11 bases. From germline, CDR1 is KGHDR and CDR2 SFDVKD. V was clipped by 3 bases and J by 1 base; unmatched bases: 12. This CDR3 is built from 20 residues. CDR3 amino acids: CATSDPYRLAGSQNTGELFF. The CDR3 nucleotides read TGTGCCACCAGTGATCCTTACCGACTAGCGGGGAGCCAGAACACCGGGGAGCTGTTTTTT.

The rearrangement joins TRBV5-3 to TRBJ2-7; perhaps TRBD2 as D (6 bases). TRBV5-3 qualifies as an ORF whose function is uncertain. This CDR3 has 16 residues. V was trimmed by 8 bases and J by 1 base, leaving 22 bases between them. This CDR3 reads CASYAGNGGPSYEQYF. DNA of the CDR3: TGTGCCAGCTACGCCGGGAACGGGGGTCCGTCCTACGAGCAGTACTTC.

CDR3 bases: TGTGCCAGCAGCAACGGGGGGGCCTCTGAGCAGTTCTTC. This translates into CASSNGGASEQFF. The chain has TRBV9 and TRBJ2-1; TRBD2 agrees at 8 bases. CDR3 length: 13 residues. The germline V gene encodes CDR1 SGDLS and CDR2 YYNGEE. V lost 4 bases, J lost 9 bases, and 6 bases stayed unmatched.

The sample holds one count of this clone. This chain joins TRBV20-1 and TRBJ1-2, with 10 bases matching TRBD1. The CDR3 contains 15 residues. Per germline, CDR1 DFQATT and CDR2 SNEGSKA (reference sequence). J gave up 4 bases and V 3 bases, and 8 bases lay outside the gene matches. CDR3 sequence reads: CSASSPGQGSYGYTF. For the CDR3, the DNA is TGCAGTGCTAGTTCACCGGGACAGGGGTCCTATGGCTACACCTTC.

Here the CDR3 reads CASSLAGTGGEQFF. The CDR3 DNA follows: TGTGCCAGCAGCTTGGCCGGCACGGGGGGCGAGCAGTTCTTC. V and J are TRBV5-4 and TRBJ2-1; possibly TRBD2 for D (7 bases). The germline CDR1 and CDR2 sequences are SGHNT and YYREEE (reference sequence). The CDR3 is made up of 14 amino acids. Trimming removed 0 bases at V and 10 bases at J, with 14 bases between. The entire variable domain, with the rest obtained from reference TRBV5-4 and TRBJ2-1, is as follows: ETGVTQSPTHLIKTRGQQVTLRCSSQSGHNTVSWYQQALGQGPQFIFQYYREEENGRGNFPPRFSGLQFPNYSSELNVNALELDDSALYLCASSLAGTGGEQFFGPGTRLTVL.

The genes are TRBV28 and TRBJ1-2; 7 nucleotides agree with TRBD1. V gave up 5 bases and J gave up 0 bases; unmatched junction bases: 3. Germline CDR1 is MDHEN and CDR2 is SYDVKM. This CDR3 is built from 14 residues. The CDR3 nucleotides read TGTGCCAGCAGTCCGGGACAGACTAACTATGGCTACACCTTC. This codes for CASSPGQTNYGYTF.

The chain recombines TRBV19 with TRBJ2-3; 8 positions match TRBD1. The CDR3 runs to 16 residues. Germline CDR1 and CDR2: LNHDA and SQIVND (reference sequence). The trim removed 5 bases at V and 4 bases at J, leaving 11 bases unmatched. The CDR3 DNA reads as TGTGCCAGTAGTCTACAGGGGGTGAGTAGAGCAGATACGCAGTATTTT. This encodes CASSLQGVSRADTQYF.

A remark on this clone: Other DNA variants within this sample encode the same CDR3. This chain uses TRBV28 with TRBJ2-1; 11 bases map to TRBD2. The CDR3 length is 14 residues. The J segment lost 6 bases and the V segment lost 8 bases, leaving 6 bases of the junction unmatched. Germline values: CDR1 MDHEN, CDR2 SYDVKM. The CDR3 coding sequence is TGTGCCAGCGGTACTAGCGGGAGAATCAATGAGCAGTTCTTC. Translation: CASGTSGRINEQFF.

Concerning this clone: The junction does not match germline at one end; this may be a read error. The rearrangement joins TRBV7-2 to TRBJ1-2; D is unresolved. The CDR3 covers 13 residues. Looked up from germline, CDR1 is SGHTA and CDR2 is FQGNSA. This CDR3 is CASSPMGLVLPAF. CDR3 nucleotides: TGTGCCAGCAGCCCTATGGGGTTAGTACTCCCCGCTTTC.

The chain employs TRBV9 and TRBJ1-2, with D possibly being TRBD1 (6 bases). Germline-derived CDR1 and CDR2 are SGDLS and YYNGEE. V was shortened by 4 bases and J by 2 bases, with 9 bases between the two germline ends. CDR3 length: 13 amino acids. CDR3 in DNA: TGTGCCAGCAGCCTGGACAGCAACTATGGCTACACCTTC. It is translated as CASSLDSNYGYTF.

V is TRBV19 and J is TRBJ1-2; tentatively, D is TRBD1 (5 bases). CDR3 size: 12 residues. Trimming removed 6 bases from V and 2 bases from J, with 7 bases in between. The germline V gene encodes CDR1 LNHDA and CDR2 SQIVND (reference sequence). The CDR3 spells CASRGPNYGYTF. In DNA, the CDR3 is TGTGCCAGTAGGGGACCAAACTATGGCTACACCTTC.

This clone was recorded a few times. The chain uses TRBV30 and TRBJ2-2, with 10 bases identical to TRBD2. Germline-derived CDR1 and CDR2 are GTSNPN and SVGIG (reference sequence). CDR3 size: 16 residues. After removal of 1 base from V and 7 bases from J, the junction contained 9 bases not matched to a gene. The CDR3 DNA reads TGTGCCTGGAGTGACTTCGGGACTAGCGACATCGGGGAGCTGTTTTTT. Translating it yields CAWSDFGTSDIGELFF.

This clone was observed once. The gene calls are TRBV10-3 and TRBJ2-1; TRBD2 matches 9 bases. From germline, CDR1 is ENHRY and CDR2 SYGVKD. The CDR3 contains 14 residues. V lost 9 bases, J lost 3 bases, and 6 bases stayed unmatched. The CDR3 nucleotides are TGTGCCATGGGGCGGGAGGGAGGCTACAATGAGCAGTTCTTC. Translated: CAMGREGGYNEQFF.

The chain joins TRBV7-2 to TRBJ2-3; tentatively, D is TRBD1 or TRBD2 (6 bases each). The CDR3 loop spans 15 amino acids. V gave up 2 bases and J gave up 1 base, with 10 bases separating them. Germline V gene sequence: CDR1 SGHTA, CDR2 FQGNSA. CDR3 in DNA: TGTGCCAGCAGCTTACATCGGGGGCGCACAGATACGCAGTATTTT. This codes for CASSLHRGRTDTQYF.

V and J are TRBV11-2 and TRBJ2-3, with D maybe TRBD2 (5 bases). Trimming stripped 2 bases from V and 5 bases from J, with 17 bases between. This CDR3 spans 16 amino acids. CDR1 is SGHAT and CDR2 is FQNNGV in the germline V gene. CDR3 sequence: CASSLRRQRSGDTQYF. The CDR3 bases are TGTGCCAGCAGCTTAAGACGCCAGCGGTCGGGAGATACGCAGTATTTT.

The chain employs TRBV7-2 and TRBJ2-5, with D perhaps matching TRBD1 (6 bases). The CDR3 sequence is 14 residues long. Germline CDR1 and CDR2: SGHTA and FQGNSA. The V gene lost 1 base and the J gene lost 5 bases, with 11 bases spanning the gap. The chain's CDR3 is CASSLVNRVETQYF. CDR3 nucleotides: TGTGCCAGCAGCTTAGTAAACAGGGTCGAGACCCAGTACTTC.

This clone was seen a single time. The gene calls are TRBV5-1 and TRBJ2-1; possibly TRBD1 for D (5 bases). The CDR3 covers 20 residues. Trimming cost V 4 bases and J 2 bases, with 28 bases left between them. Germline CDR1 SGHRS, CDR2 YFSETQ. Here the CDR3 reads CASSRRYRTNANTAYNEQFF. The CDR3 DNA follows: TGCGCCAGCAGCCGAAGATACAGGACCAACGCAAACACTGCCTACAATGAGCAGTTCTTC.

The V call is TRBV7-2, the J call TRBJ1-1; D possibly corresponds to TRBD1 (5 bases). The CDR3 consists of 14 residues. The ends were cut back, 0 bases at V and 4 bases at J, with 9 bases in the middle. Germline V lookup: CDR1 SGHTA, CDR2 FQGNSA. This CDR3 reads CASSLAGEGTEAFF. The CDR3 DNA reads TGTGCCAGCAGCTTAGCGGGGGAGGGCACTGAAGCTTTCTTT.

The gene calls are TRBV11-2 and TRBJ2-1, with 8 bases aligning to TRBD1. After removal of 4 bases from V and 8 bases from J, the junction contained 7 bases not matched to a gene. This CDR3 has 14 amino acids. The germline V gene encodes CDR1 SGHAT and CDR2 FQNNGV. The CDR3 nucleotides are TGTGCCAGCAGCTCGCAGGGGGCGCTGTATGAGCAGTTCTTC. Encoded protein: CASSSQGALYEQFF. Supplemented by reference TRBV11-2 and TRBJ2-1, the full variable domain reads EAGVAQSPRYKIIEKRQSVAFWCNPISGHATLYWYQQILGQGPKLLIQFQNNGVVDDSQLPKDRFSAERLKGVDSTLKIQPAKLEDSAVYLCASSSQGALYEQFFGPGTRLTVL.

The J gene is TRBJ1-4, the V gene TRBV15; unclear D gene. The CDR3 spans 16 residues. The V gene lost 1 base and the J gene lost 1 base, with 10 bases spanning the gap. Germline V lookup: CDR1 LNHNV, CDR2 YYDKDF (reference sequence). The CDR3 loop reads CATSRGSDRTNEKLFF. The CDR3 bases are TGTGCCACCAGCAGAGGGAGTGATAGAACTAATGAAAAACTGTTTTTT.

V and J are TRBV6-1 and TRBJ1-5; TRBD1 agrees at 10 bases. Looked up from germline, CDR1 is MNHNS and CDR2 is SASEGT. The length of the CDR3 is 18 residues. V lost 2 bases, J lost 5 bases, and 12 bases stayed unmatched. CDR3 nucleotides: TGTGCCAGCAGTGAACGGGGACAGGGGTATGAGTCGCATCAGCCCCAGCATTTT. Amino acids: CASSERGQGYESHQPQHF.

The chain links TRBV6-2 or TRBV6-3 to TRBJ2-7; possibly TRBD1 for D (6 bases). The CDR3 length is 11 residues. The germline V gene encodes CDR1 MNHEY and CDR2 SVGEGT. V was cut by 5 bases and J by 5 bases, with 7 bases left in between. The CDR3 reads CASSHRDEQYF. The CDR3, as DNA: TGTGCCAGCAGTCACAGGGACGAGCAGTACTTC.

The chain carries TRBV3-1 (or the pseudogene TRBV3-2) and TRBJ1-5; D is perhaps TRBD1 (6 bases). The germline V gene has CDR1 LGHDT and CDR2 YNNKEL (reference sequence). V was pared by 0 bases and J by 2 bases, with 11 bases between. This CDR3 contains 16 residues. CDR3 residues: CASSQDRGRGNQPQHF. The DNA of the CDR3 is TGTGCCAGCAGCCAAGACCGGGGGCGCGGCAATCAGCCCCAGCATTTT.

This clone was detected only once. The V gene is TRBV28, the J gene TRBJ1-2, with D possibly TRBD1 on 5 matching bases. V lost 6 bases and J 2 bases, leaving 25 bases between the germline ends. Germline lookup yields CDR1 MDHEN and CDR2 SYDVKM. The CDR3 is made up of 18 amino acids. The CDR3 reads CASRAGGTEGFLNYGYTF. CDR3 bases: TGTGCCAGCAGAGCCGGAGGGACGGAAGGGTTTTTAAACTATGGCTACACCTTC.

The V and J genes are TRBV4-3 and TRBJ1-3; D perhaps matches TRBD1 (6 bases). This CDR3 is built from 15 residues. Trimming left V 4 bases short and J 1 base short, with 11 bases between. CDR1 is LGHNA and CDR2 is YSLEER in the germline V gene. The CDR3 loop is CASSRNTGSGNTIYF. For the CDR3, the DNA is TGCGCCAGCAGCCGGAACACAGGGTCTGGAAACACCATATATTTT.

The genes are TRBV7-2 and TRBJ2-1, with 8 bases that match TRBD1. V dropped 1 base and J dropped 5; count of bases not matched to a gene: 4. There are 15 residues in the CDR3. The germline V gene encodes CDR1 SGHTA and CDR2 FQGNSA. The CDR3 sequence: CASSLGQGANNEQFF. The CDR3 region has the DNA TGTGCCAGCAGCTTAGGGCAGGGGGCAAACAATGAGCAGTTCTTC.

In DNA form, the CDR3 reads TGTGCCAGCAGGCTCCCTAGCGGTCTCACAGATACGCAGTATTTT. Translating gives CASRLPSGLTDTQYF. The chain links TRBV6-6 to TRBJ2-3; the match to TRBD2 covers 7 bases. The CDR3 is 15 residues long. CDR1 MNHNY and CDR2 SVGAGI come from the germline V gene (reference sequence). Germline trimming cut 6 bases from V and 2 bases from J; bases unmatched to any gene: 8.

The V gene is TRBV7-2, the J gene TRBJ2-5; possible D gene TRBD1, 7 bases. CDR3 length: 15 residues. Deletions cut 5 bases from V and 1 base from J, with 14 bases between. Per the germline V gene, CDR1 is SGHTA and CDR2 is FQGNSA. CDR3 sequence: CASSLRRGPQETQYF. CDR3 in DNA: TGTGCCAGCAGCCTCAGGAGGGGGCCCCAAGAGACCCAGTACTTC.